Presented here are 13 T cell receptor beta chains from one specimen sequenced in a study of shared clonotypes between healthy human individuals. Clones were sequenced by immunoSEQ multiplex PCR, and TCRdb holds only the in-frame ones, with some missing. The data show approximately 740,000 clones, with about 74% seen just once and 1.5% to 2% held by the top ten. Specimen: memory CD4+ T cells sorted from blood. Described subset: CD45RA-negative fraction. The source is a woman under 40 in good health.

This sequence joins TRBV15 and TRBJ2-7, with 12 bases that match TRBD1. The CDR3 runs 15 residues. J lost 6 bases, V lost 5 bases, and 8 bases had no gene match. Germline V gene data show CDR1 as LNHNV and CDR2 as YYDKDF (reference sequence). The CDR3 DNA follows: TGTGCCACCAGCCTGGGCGGGACAGGGGGCGGCGAGCAGTACTTC. Its translation is CATSLGGTGGGEQYF.

V gene TRBV7-9 combines with J gene TRBJ1-2; D is unclear. This CDR3 contains 14 residues. The germline V and J ends were trimmed by 1 base and 7 bases, with 13 bases remaining between them. Germline V gene lookup returns CDR1 SEHNR and CDR2 FQNEAQ (reference sequence). CDR3 amino acids: CASSLEIGLGGYTF. As DNA, the CDR3 is TGTGCCAGCAGCTTAGAGATAGGCCTTGGTGGCTACACCTTC.

This chain links TRBV5-1 with TRBJ2-5; D might be TRBD2 (7 bases). The germline V gene encodes CDR1 SGHRS and CDR2 YFSETQ. Trimming left V 6 bases short and J 5 bases short, with 17 bases between. This CDR3 has 14 amino acids. The CDR3 DNA reads TGCGCCAGCACCCCAACAGGGAGGGAGGAGACCCAGTACTTC. Translated, it gives CASTPTGREETQYF.

This clone came up a few times. Other DNA sequences within the sample encode an identical CDR3. This chain links TRBV5-1 with TRBJ2-4; 11 nucleotides match TRBD2. From germline, CDR1 is SGHRS and CDR2 YFSETQ. The CDR3 sequence is 14 residues long. The trim removed 4 bases at V and 7 bases at J, leaving 4 bases unmatched. In DNA form, the CDR3 reads TGCGCCAGCAGCGCCGGGACTAGCGGCAACATTCAGTACTTC. The encoded protein is CASSAGTSGNIQYF.

This clone showed up many times. V gene TRBV27 combines with J gene TRBJ1-4, with 7 bases matching TRBD1. Germline trimming cut 7 bases from V and 5 bases from J; bases unmatched to any gene: 7. CDR3 size: 14 residues. Per germline, CDR1 MNHEY and CDR2 SMNVEV (reference sequence). For the CDR3, the DNA is TGTGCCAGCAAAGGACAGGCACGAAATGAAAAACTGTTTTTT. Protein product: CASKGQARNEKLFF.

V is TRBV29-1 and J is TRBJ2-3; 14 bases are shared with TRBD2. In germline, CDR1 is SQVTM, CDR2 ANQGSEA. The CDR3 has 14 residues. After removal of 6 bases from V and 4 bases from J, the junction contained 3 bases not matched to a gene. CDR3 nucleotides: TGCAGCGTGCTGGGACTAGCGGGAGCAGATACGCAGTATTTT. This gives the protein CSVLGLAGADTQYF.

In regard to this clone: Other DNA sequences from this sample encode an identical CDR3 as well. This chain links TRBV2 with TRBJ2-2; D is unclear. The CDR3 consists of 13 residues. V lost 6 bases to trimming and J lost 1 base, with 6 bases between them. Germline-derived CDR1 and CDR2 are SNHLY and FYNNEI. Here the CDR3 reads CASRVQNTGELFF. The CDR3 DNA reads TGTGCCAGCAGGGTGCAGAACACCGGGGAGCTGTTTTTT.

The chain is built from TRBV28 and TRBJ2-7; possibly TRBD1 for D (6 bases). Between the trimmed V and J ends, which lost 7 bases and 4 bases, there was a span of 17 bases. The V gene's germline CDR1 is MDHEN and CDR2 SYDVKM. The CDR3 length is 14 residues. CDR3 nucleotides: TGTGCCAGCAAAAAGGACAGCTCCAATTACGAGCAGTACTTC. This sequence encodes CASKKDSSNYEQYF.

This chain uses TRBV2 with TRBJ2-7; a possible D gene is TRBD1 (5 bases). The CDR3 runs 14 residues. Germline assignment: CDR1 SNHLY and CDR2 FYNNEI. The germline V and J ends were trimmed by 3 bases and 7 bases, with 16 bases remaining between them. CDR3 sequence: CASSDTGMAAEQYF. The CDR3 DNA reads TGTGCCAGCAGTGATACAGGTATGGCAGCAGAGCAGTACTTC.

The chain carries TRBV6-1 and TRBJ1-1; D is uncertain. This CDR3 comprises 12 residues. The V end lost 2 bases, the J end lost 7 bases, and 8 bases lay between the germline ends. The germline CDR1 and CDR2 sequences are MNHNS and SASEGT. CDR3 protein: CASSEYPGEAFF. The CDR3 DNA sequence: TGTGCCAGCAGTGAATATCCGGGTGAAGCTTTCTTT.

This clone has a count of ten or more. V and J are TRBV19 and TRBJ2-6; D is tentatively TRBD1 or TRBD2 (6 bases each). The V end lost 4 bases, the J end lost 4 bases, and 23 bases lay between the germline ends. This CDR3 has 19 amino acids. CDR1 and CDR2 (germline): LNHDA, SQIVND (reference sequence). CDR3 nucleotide sequence: TGTGCCAGTAGTAGGGTTGGTTGGGGGGCCGAGGCCGGGGCCAACGTCCTGACTTTC. Residues: CASSRVGWGAEAGANVLTF.

This clone has more than one count but fewer than ten. The chain is built from TRBV4-1 and TRBJ2-1; D gene ambiguous. Germline V CDR1 and CDR2: MGHRA, YSYEKL. Trimming stripped 0 bases from V and 9 bases from J, with 12 bases between. The CDR3 sequence is 14 residues long. The CDR3 protein is CASSQESRMSEQFF. In DNA, the CDR3 is TGCGCCAGCAGCCAAGAGAGTAGAATGAGTGAGCAGTTCTTC.

The rearrangement links TRBV27 to TRBJ1-1; D possibly corresponds to TRBD1 (6 bases). CDR3 length: 15 amino acids. V was pared by 7 bases and J by 5 bases, with 20 bases between. Germline values: CDR1 MNHEY, CDR2 SMNVEV (reference sequence). The CDR3 nucleotides read TGTGCCAGCACAAGTTCCTGGGGGGCGCGTACTGAAGCTTTCTTT. Translation gives CASTSSWGARTEAFF.